The 12 T cell receptor beta chains reported below all come from one sample, sequenced in a study of blood T cell repertoires in COVID-19. The assay was immunoSEQ multiplex PCR, and TCRdb's table has in-frame clones only and misses some. The table shows around 95,000 clones, with over 75% occurring only once. Material: peripheral blood. Receptors originate from a woman aged 80 or over with acute or convalescent COVID-19.

The rearrangement uses TRBV4-2 and TRBJ2-2; 8 positions agree with TRBD1. CDR3 length equals 15 residues. Germline CDR1 and CDR2: LGHNA and YNFKEQ. Unmatched junction bases numbered 7, after V lost 6 bases and J lost 4 bases. This CDR3 is CASSPLGQGTGELFF. In DNA, the CDR3 is TGTGCCAGCAGTCCTCTTGGACAGGGCACCGGGGAGCTGTTTTTT.

The chain recombines TRBV2 with TRBJ1-1; 9 positions match TRBD1. V was clipped by 8 bases and J by 1 base; unmatched bases: 8. Germline-derived CDR1 and CDR2 are SNHLY and FYNNEI. The CDR3 has 15 residues. CDR3 nucleotides: TGTGCCAGCGCCCAATGGACAGGGGCGAACACTGAAGCTTTCTTT. It encodes CASAQWTGANTEAFF. The entire variable domain, with the rest obtained from reference TRBV2 and TRBJ1-1, is as follows: EPEVTQTPSHQVTQMGQEVILRCVPISNHLYFYWYRQILGQKVEFLVSFYNNEISEKSEIFDDQFSVERPDGSNFTLKIRSTKLEDSAMYFCASAQWTGANTEAFFGQGTRLTVV.

V is TRBV23-1 and J is TRBJ1-1; 8 bases line up with TRBD1. TRBV23-1 is known as an ORF, though its function is uncertain. The CDR3 totals 20 residues. After removal of 3 bases from V and 1 base from J, the junction contained 19 bases not matched to a gene. Here the CDR3 reads CASSHEKLGRGHLRNTEAFF. The CDR3, as DNA: TGCGCCAGCAGTCACGAGAAGTTAGGCAGGGGGCACCTTCGGAACACTGAAGCTTTCTTT.

The chain carries TRBV18 and TRBJ1-1, with 9 bases identical to TRBD1. From germline, CDR1 is KGHSH and CDR2 LQKENI. Trimming removed 1 base from V and 6 bases from J; junction bases left unmatched: 3. This CDR3 comprises 14 residues. Here the CDR3 reads CASSPLQGAPEAFF. DNA for the CDR3: TGTGCCAGCTCACCACTACAGGGGGCGCCTGAAGCTTTCTTT.

In this sample, this clone turned up a few times. The V and J genes are TRBV6-5 and TRBJ2-7; maybe TRBD2 (6 bases). Germline-derived CDR1 and CDR2 are MNHEY and SVGAGI. With 8 bases removed from V and 0 bases from J, the gap between germline ends came to 14 bases. This CDR3 comprises 14 residues. The chain's CDR3 is CASRRPGGSYEQYF. The CDR3 nucleotides read TGTGCCAGCCGACGCCCCGGGGGCTCCTACGAGCAGTACTTC.

In this sample, this clone turned up many times. The rearrangement uses TRBV5-4 and TRBJ1-6, with 7 bases lining up with TRBD1. This CDR3 contains 18 residues. V dropped 7 bases and J dropped 0; count of bases not matched to a gene: 13. The V gene's germline CDR1 is SGHNT and CDR2 YYREEE (reference sequence). CDR3: CASGNSPGQSSYNSPLHF. For the CDR3, the DNA is TGTGCCAGCGGCAACTCCCCGGGACAGAGCTCCTATAATTCACCCCTCCACTTT.

This chain links TRBV27 with TRBJ2-7; D may be TRBD1 (6 bases). Trimming took 11 bases from V and 0 from J, leaving 20 bases between them. This CDR3 is 15 amino acids long. CDR1 MNHEY and CDR2 SMNVEV come from the germline V gene (reference sequence). CDR3 protein: CAASPGHKSSYEQYF. The CDR3 coding sequence is TGTGCCGCCTCCCCGGGACATAAGAGCTCCTACGAGCAGTACTTC.

As regards this clone: Other DNA sequences in this sample translate to the same CDR3. V usage is TRBV11-3 and J usage is TRBJ1-3; D is unclear. Germline V gives CDR1 SGHNT, CDR2 YENEEA. CDR3 length equals 14 residues. V was pared by 5 bases and J by 0 bases, with 8 bases between. CDR3: CASSPGDSGNTIYF. The CDR3 bases are TGTGCCAGCAGCCCGGGAGACTCTGGAAACACCATATATTTT.

The chain has TRBV19 and TRBJ1-5, with D possibly matching TRBD1 (5 bases). Trimming cost V 7 bases and J 5 bases, with 12 bases left between them. Germline V gene lookup returns CDR1 LNHDA and CDR2 SQIVND (reference sequence). The length of the CDR3 is 13 residues. The CDR3 spells CASTPREDQPQHF. The CDR3 nucleotides read TGTGCCAGTACCCCCAGGGAGGATCAGCCCCAGCATTTT.

The CDR3 here is CASSTRDRFEAFF. Written as DNA, the CDR3 is TGTGCCAGCAGCACCCGTGACAGATTTGAAGCTTTCTTT. This chain connects TRBV9 to TRBJ1-1; possibly TRBD1 for D (5 bases). The ends were cut back, 4 bases at V and 7 bases at J, with 14 bases in the middle. Germline CDR1 is SGDLS and CDR2 is YYNGEE. CDR3 length: 13 residues.

The CDR3 nucleotides read TGTGCCAGCAGTCACCGGGACAGGATCTCTGGAAACACCATATATTTT. Translating gives CASSHRDRISGNTIYF. The chain joins TRBV28 to TRBJ1-3, with TRBD1 identical over 8 bases. The V gene's germline CDR1 is MDHEN and CDR2 SYDVKM. CDR3 length equals 16 residues. Trimming cost V 5 bases and J 0 bases; bases outside gene matches: 6.

V and J are TRBV6-6 and TRBJ1-5; 8 bases match TRBD1. V lost 5 bases and J lost 5; bases outside the gene matches: 11. The CDR3 length is 16 residues. The V gene's germline CDR1 is MNHNY and CDR2 SVGAGI (reference sequence). The CDR3 sequence is CASSPSGQAWHQPQHF. CDR3 in DNA: TGTGCCAGCAGTCCCTCGGGACAGGCTTGGCATCAGCCCCAGCATTTT.